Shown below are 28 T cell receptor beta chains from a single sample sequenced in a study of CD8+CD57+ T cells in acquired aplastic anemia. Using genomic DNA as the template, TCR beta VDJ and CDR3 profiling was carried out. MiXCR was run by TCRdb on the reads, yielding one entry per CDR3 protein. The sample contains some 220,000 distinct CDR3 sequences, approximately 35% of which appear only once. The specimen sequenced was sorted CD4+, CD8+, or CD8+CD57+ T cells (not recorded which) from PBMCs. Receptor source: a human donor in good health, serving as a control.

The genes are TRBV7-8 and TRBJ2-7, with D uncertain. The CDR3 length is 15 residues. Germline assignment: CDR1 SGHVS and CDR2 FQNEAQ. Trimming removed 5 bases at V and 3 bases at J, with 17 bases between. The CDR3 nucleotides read TGTGCCAGCAGCCCCCGGCGATTAACATTCTACGAGCAGTACTTC. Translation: CASSPRRLTFYEQYF. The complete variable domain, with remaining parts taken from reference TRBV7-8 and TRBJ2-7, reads GAGVSQSPRYKVAKRGQDVALRCDPISGHVSLFWYQQALGQGPEFLTYFQNEAQLDKSGLPSDRFFAERPEGSVSTLKIQRTQQEDSAVYLCASSPRRLTFYEQYFGPGTRLTVT.

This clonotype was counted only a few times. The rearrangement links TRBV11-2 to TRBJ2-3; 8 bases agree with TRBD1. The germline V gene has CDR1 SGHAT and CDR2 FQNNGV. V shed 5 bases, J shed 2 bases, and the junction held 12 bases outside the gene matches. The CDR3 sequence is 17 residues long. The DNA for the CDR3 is TGTGCCAGCAGCCCGGGGTCGCAGGGGGCGCCCACAGATACGCAGTATTTT. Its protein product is CASSPGSQGAPTDTQYF. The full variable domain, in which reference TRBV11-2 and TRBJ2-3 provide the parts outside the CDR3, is EAGVAQSPRYKIIEKRQSVAFWCNPISGHATLYWYQQILGQGPKLLIQFQNNGVVDDSQLPKDRFSAERLKGVDSTLKIQPAKLEDSAVYLCASSPGSQGAPTDTQYFGPGTRLTVL.

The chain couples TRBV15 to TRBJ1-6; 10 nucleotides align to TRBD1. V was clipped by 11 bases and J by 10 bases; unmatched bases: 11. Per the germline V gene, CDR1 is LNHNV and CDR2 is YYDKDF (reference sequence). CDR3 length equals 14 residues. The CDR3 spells CAAQRDRGISPLHF. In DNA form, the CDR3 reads TGTGCCGCTCAAAGGGACAGGGGAATCTCACCCCTCCACTTT.

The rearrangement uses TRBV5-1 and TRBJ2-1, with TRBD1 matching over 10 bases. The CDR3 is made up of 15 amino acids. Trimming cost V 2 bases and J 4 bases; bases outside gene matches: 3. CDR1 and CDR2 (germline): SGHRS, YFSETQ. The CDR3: CASSFGTGAYNEQFF. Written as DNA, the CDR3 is TGCGCCAGCAGCTTCGGGACAGGGGCGTACAATGAGCAGTTCTTC.

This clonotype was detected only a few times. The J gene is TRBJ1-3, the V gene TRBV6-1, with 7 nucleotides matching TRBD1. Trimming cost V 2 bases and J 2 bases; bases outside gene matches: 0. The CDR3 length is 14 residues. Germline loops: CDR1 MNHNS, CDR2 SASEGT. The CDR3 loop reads CASSEQGAGNTIYF. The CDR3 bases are TGTGCCAGCAGTGAACAGGGGGCTGGAAACACCATATATTTT.

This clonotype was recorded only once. The CDR3 is CASGLGEQYF. The CDR3, as DNA: TGTGCCAGCGGCCTCGGGGAGCAGTACTTC. The chain carries TRBV2 and TRBJ2-7; D gene ambiguous. The CDR3 runs to 10 residues. In germline, CDR1 is SNHLY, CDR2 FYNNEI. Trimming removed 8 bases from V and 7 bases from J, with 9 bases in between.

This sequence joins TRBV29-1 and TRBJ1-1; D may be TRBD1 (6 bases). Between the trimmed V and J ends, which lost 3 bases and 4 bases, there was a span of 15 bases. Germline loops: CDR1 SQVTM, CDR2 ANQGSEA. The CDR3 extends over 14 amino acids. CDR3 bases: TGCAGCGTTGATCCGCAGGGGTTGGGCACTGAAGCTTTCTTT. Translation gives CSVDPQGLGTEAFF.

CDR3 sequence: CASSPSGTIDYGYTF. The CDR3, as DNA: TGTGCCAGCAGTCCCTCCGGGACCATCGACTATGGCTACACCTTC. The rearrangement joins TRBV12-3 or TRBV12-4 to TRBJ1-2; tentatively, D is TRBD1 (5 bases). V was pared by 5 bases and J by 3 bases, with 16 bases between. The CDR3 covers 15 residues.

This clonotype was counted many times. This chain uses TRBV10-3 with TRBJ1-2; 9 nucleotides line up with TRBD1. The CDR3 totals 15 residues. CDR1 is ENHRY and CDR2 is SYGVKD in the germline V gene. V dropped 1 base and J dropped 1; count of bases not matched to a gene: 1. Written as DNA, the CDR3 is TGTGCCATCAGTGAGTTGGGACAGGGTAACTATGGCTACACCTTC. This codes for CAISELGQGNYGYTF.

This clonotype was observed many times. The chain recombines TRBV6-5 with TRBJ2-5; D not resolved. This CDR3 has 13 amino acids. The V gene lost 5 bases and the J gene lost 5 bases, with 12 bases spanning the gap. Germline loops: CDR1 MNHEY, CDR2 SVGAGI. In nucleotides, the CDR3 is TGTGCCAGCAGTGACCGGGCATTGGAGACCCAGTACTTC. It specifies CASSDRALETQYF.

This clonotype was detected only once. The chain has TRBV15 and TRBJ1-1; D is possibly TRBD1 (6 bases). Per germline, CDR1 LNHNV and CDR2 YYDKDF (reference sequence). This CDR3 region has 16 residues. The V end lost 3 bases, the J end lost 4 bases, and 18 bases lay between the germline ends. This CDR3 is CATSRGGTGRFTEAFF. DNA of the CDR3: TGTGCCACCAGCAGGGGGGGTACAGGGCGGTTCACTGAAGCTTTCTTT.

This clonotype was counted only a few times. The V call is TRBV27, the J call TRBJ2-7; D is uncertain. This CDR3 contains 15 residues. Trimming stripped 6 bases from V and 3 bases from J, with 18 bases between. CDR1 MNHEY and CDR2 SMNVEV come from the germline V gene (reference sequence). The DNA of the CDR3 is TGTGCCAGCAGAGACCGAGTGAACCTATACTACGAGCAGTACTTC. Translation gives CASRDRVNLYYEQYF.

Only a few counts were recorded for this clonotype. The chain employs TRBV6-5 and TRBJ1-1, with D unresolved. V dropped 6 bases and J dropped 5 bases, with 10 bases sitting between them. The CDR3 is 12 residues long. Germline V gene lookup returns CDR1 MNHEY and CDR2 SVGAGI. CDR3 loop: CASRGSMTEAFF. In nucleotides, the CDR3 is TGTGCCAGCAGGGGTTCGATGACTGAAGCTTTCTTT.

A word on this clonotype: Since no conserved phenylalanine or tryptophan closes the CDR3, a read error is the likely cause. The DNA for the CDR3 is TGCGCCAGCAGCCAGGGGGGTAGCGGAAAAGAGACCCAGTACCTC. Its protein product is CASSQGGSGKETQYL. The chain couples TRBV5-1 to TRBJ2-5; a weak D match, TRBD1 (7 bases). The CDR3 totals 15 residues. Germline CDR1 SGHRS, CDR2 YFSETQ. V lost 4 bases to trimming and J lost 3 bases, with 16 bases between them.

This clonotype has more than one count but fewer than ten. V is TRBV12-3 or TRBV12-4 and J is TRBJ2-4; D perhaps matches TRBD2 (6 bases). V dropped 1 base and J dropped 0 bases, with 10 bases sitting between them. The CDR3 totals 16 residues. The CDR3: CASSLVGLLAKNIQYF. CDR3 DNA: TGTGCCAGCAGTTTAGTAGGACTACTAGCCAAAAACATTCAGTACTTC.

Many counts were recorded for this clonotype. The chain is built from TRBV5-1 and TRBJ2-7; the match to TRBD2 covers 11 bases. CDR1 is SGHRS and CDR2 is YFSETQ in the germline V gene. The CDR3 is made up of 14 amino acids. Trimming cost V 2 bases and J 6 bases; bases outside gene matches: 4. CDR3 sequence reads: CASSFTSGRLEQYF. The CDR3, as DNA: TGCGCCAGCAGCTTTACTAGCGGGAGACTCGAGCAGTACTTC. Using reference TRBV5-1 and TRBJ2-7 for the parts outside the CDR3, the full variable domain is KAGVTQTPRYLIKTRGQQVTLSCSPISGHRSVSWYQQTPGQGLQFLFEYFSETQRNKGNFPGRFSGRQFSNSRSEMNVSTLELGDSALYLCASSFTSGRLEQYFGPGTRLTVT.

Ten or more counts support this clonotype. The CDR3 protein is CASSKGQGDYGYTF. CDR3 nucleotides: TGTGCCAGCAGTAAAGGACAGGGGGACTATGGCTACACCTTC. The rearrangement joins TRBV5-4 to TRBJ1-2, with TRBD1 matching 10 bases. The germline V gene has CDR1 SGHNT and CDR2 YYREEE (reference sequence). The CDR3 loop spans 14 amino acids. V shed 5 bases, J shed 3 bases, and the junction held 4 bases outside the gene matches.

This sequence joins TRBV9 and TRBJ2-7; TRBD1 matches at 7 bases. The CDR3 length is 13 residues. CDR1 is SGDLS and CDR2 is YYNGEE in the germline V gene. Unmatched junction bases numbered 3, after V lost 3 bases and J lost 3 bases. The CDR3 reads CASSAQGDYEQYF. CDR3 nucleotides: TGTGCCAGCAGCGCGCAGGGGGACTACGAGCAGTACTTC.

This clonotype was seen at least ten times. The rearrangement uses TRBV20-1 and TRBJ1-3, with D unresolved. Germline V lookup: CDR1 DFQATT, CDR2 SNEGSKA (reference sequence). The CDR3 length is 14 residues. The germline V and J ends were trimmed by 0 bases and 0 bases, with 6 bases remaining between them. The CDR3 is CSAREASSGNTIYF. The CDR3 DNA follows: TGCAGTGCTAGAGAGGCGAGCTCTGGAAACACCATATATTTT.

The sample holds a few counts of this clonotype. In DNA form, the CDR3 reads TGTGCCAGCAGTGAATACGACAGCAACACTGAAGCTTTCTTT. This sequence encodes CASSEYDSNTEAFF. V is TRBV25-1 and J is TRBJ1-1; D may be TRBD1 (5 bases). There are 14 residues in the CDR3. The ends were cut back, 0 bases at V and 2 bases at J, with 7 bases in the middle. Germline V gene lookup returns CDR1 MGHDK and CDR2 SYGVNS.

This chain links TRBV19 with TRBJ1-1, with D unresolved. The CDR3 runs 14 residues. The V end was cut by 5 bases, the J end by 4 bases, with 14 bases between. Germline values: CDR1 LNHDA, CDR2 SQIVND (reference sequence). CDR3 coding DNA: TGTGCCAGTAGTTGGGATCAGGTCGGCACTGAAGCTTTCTTT. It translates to CASSWDQVGTEAFF. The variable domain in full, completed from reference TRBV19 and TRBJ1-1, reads DGGITQSPKYLFRKEGQNVTLSCEQNLNHDAMYWYRQDPGQGLRLIYYSQIVNDFQKGDIAEGYSVSREKKESFPLTVTSAQKNPTAFYLCASSWDQVGTEAFFGQGTRLTVV.

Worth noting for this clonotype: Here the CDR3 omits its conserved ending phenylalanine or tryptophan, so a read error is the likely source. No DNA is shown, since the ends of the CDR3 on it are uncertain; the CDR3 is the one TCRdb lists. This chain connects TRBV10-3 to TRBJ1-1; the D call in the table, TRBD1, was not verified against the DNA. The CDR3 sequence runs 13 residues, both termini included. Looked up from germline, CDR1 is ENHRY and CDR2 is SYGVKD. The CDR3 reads CAISPGTVSEALL.

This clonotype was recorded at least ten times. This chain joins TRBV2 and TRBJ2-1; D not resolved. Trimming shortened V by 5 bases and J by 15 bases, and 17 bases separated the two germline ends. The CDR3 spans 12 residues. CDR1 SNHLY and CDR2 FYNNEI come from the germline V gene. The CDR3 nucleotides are TGTGCCAGCAGTCAGGCCGCCCTTGGTCTGTTCTTC. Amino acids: CASSQAALGLFF.

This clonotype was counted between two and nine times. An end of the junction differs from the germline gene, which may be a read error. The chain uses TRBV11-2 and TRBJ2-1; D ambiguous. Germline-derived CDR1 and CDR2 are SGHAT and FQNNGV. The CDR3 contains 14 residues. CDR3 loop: CASSLYSAYNGQFF. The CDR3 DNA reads TGTGCCAGCAGCTTATACTCGGCCTACAATGGGCAGTTCTTC.

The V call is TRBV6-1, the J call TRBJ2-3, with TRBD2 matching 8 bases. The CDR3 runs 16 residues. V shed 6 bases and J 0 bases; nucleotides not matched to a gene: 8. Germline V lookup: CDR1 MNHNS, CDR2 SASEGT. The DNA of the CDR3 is TGTGCCAGCAGATCCCTAGCGGGCGTTAGCACAGATACGCAGTATTTT. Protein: CASRSLAGVSTDTQYF.

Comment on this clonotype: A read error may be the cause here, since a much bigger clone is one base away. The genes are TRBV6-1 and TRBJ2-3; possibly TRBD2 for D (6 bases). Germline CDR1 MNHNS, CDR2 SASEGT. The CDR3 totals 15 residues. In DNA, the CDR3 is TGTGCCAGCAGCGTAGGGAGTACTAGCACAGGTACGCAGTATTTT. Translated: CASSVGSTSTGTQYF.

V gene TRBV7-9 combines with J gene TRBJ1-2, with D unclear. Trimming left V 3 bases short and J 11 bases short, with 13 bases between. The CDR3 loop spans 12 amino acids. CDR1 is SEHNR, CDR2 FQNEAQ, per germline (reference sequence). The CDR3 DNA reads TGTGCCAGCAGCTTGGACCGGGTTTCTTACACCTTC. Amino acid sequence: CASSLDRVSYTF. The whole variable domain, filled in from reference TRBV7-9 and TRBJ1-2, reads DTGVSQNPRHKITKRGQNVTFRCDPISEHNRLYWYRQTLGQGPEFLTYFQNEAQLEKSRLLSDRFSAERPKGSFSTLEIQRTEQGDSAMYLCASSLDRVSYTFGSGTRLTVV.

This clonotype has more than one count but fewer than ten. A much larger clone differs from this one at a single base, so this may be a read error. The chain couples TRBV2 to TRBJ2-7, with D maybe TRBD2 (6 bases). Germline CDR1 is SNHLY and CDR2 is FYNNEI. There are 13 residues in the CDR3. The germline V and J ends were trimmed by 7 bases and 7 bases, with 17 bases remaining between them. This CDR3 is CASNWAGSSEQYF. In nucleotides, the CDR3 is TGTGCCAGCAATTGGGCGGGATCGAGTGAGCAGTACTTC.